The 25 T cell receptor beta chains listed next were all sequenced from one sample in a study of T cell responses to AZD1222 COVID-19 vaccine. Repertoires were generated with immunoSEQ multiplex PCR, while TCRdb's copy carries only in-frame clones and drops some. The repertoire holds 110,000 or so clones, with 88% as singletons. The sequenced sample was peripheral blood, obtained on day 0 of AZD1222 vaccination. Source of these receptors: an adult in good health.

This sequence joins TRBV30 and TRBJ1-2; D is undetermined. The ends were cut back, 4 bases at V and 4 bases at J, with 7 bases in the middle. The CDR3 consists of 11 residues. The germline CDR1 and CDR2 sequences are GTSNPN and SVGIG (reference sequence). The CDR3 spells CAWTLGYGYTF. The CDR3 nucleotides are TGTGCCTGGACCCTGGGCTATGGCTACACCTTC.

The chain has TRBV28 and TRBJ1-4, with a possible D match to TRBD1 (5 bases). This CDR3 comprises 14 residues. Germline loops: CDR1 MDHEN, CDR2 SYDVKM. The V end was cut by 5 bases, the J end by 10 bases, with 17 bases between. This CDR3 reads CASSTPEGLGKLFF. The CDR3, as DNA: TGTGCCAGCAGTACCCCGGAGGGACTCGGAAAACTGTTTTTT. Looking up the rest from reference TRBV28 and TRBJ1-4 gives the full variable domain: DVKVTQSSRYLVKRTGEKVFLECVQDMDHENMFWYRQDPGLGLRLIYFSYDVKMKEKGDIPEGYSVSREKKERFSLILESASTNQTSMYLCASSTPEGLGKLFFGSGTQLSVL.

The gene calls are TRBV29-1 and TRBJ2-2, with D possibly matching TRBD2 (7 bases). The germline V and J ends were trimmed by 6 bases and 0 bases, with 20 bases remaining between them. The CDR3 sequence is 17 residues long. The germline gives CDR1 SQVTM, CDR2 ANQGSEA. The CDR3 here is CSVGRRGGSTNTGELFF. As DNA, the CDR3 is TGCAGCGTCGGCCGCAGGGGCGGGAGTACGAACACCGGGGAGCTGTTTTTT.

The rearrangement links TRBV28 to TRBJ2-5; D perhaps matches TRBD2 (5 bases). Trimming removed 2 bases at V and 4 bases at J, with 11 bases between. This CDR3 region has 14 residues. Germline V CDR1 and CDR2: MDHEN, SYDVKM. CDR3 residues: CASSLIGNGETQYF. The CDR3 nucleotides are TGTGCCAGCAGTTTAATCGGGAATGGAGAGACCCAGTACTTC.

The chain recombines TRBV6-1 with TRBJ1-1, with D tentatively TRBD1 (5 bases). The V and J ends lost 2 bases and 6 bases respectively, with 7 bases between them. There are 12 residues in the CDR3. The germline CDR1 and CDR2 sequences are MNHNS and SASEGT. The CDR3: CASSEQGAEAFF. In nucleotides, the CDR3 is TGTGCCAGCAGTGAACAGGGCGCTGAAGCTTTCTTT.

The rearrangement links TRBV28 to TRBJ1-5, with TRBD1 identical over 7 bases. The CDR3 has 15 amino acids. Per germline, CDR1 MDHEN and CDR2 SYDVKM. V lost 1 base and J lost 6; bases outside the gene matches: 6. The CDR3 protein is CASSLFRQGGQPQHF. The CDR3 DNA is TGTGCCAGCAGTTTATTCCGACAGGGAGGTCAGCCCCAGCATTTT.

This sequence joins TRBV7-3 and TRBJ2-3; D uncertain. The V end was cut by 5 bases, the J end by 1 base, with 7 bases between. The CDR3 length is 13 residues. Germline CDR1 is SGHTA and CDR2 is FQGTGA. The CDR3 loop reads CASSTRRTDTQYF. The CDR3 DNA follows: TGTGCCAGCAGCACACGACGCACAGATACGCAGTATTTT.

CDR3 nucleotides: TGTGCCAGCAGCTTAGTTGGAGGAGGCTACGAGCAGTACTTC. Its protein is CASSLVGGGYEQYF. The chain is built from TRBV11-2 and TRBJ2-7, with a weak D call TRBD2 (5 bases). The CDR3 is made up of 14 amino acids. With 1 base removed from V and 3 bases from J, the gap between germline ends came to 10 bases. CDR1 and CDR2 from the germline V gene are SGHAT and FQNNGV.

J is TRBJ2-3 and V is TRBV15; 11 bases align to TRBD2. Germline V CDR1 and CDR2: LNHNV, YYDKDF (reference sequence). V trimming: 4 bases; J trimming: 0 bases; junction bases outside the gene matches: 6. The CDR3 consists of 17 residues. The chain's CDR3 is CATSKHRTSGSTDTQYF. The CDR3 DNA reads as TGTGCCACCAGCAAACATCGGACTAGCGGGAGCACAGATACGCAGTATTTT.

This clone was detected only a few times. This sequence joins TRBV5-1 and TRBJ2-2; no firm D call. Trimming took 4 bases from V and 4 from J, leaving 8 bases between them. The CDR3 consists of 13 residues. Germline V lookup: CDR1 SGHRS, CDR2 YFSETQ. CDR3 region: CASSPIGTGELFF. The CDR3 DNA follows: TGCGCCAGCAGCCCTATTGGCACCGGGGAGCTGTTTTTT.

This chain links TRBV3-1 (or the pseudogene TRBV3-2) with TRBJ1-1, with 7 bases that match TRBD1. Germline V gene sequence: CDR1 LGHDT, CDR2 YNNKEL (reference sequence). V lost 8 bases to trimming and J lost 5 bases; unmatched junction nucleotides: 8. CDR3 length: 13 amino acids. The CDR3 DNA sequence: TGTGCCAGCCTAAAGACAGGGAGGACTGAAGCTTTCTTT. Protein product: CASLKTGRTEAFF.

This clone has more than one count but fewer than ten. The chain combines TRBV20-1 with TRBJ1-2; D is unresolved. Germline V lookup: CDR1 DFQATT, CDR2 SNEGSKA (reference sequence). V was pared by 4 bases and J by 2 bases, with 5 bases between. The length of the CDR3 is 11 residues. The DNA of the CDR3 is TGCAGTGCTACTAGAAACTATGGCTACACCTTC. This codes for CSATRNYGYTF.

This chain joins TRBV4-1 and TRBJ1-2, with D possibly matching TRBD1 (5 bases). The germline CDR1 and CDR2 sequences are MGHRA and YSYEKL. The CDR3 is 14 residues long. The germline V and J ends were trimmed by 2 bases and 9 bases, with 16 bases remaining between them. The CDR3 DNA reads as TGCGCCAGCAGCCAAACCGGGACCCCCCGGAGCTACACCTTC. This gives the protein CASSQTGTPRSYTF.

The chain combines TRBV13 with TRBJ2-2; TRBD2 aligns across 8 bases. V lost 3 bases to trimming and J lost 0 bases; unmatched junction nucleotides: 3. The germline gives CDR1 PRHDT, CDR2 FYEKMQ (reference sequence). The CDR3 contains 16 residues. DNA for the CDR3: TGTGCCAGCAGCTTCAGGCGGGAGGCGAACACCGGGGAGCTGTTTTTT. It codes for CASSFRREANTGELFF.

The chain is built from TRBV7-2 and TRBJ2-6; TRBD2 might be the D (6 bases). CDR1 is SGHTA, CDR2 FQGNSA, per germline. The V end was cut by 2 bases, the J end by 0 bases, with 11 bases between. This CDR3 spans 17 amino acids. The CDR3, as DNA: TGTGCCAGCAGCTTACGTAGCGGCAGCTCTGGGGCCAACGTCCTGACTTTC. It is translated as CASSLRSGSSGANVLTF. The full variable domain, with the rest looked up from reference TRBV7-2 and TRBJ2-6, is GAGVSQSPSNKVTEKGKDVELRCDPISGHTALYWYRQSLGQGLEFLIYFQGNSAPDKSGLPSDRFSAERTGGSVSTLTIQRTQQEDSAVYLCASSLRSGSSGANVLTFGAGSRLTVL.

V is TRBV7-8 and J is TRBJ2-7, with D perhaps matching TRBD1 or TRBD2 (6 bases each). This CDR3 has 16 residues. V lost 5 bases and J lost 0, with 17 bases in between. CDR1 SGHVS and CDR2 FQNEAQ come from the germline V gene. CDR3 nucleotide sequence: TGTGCCAGCAGCCCACAAGGGGGGCGGAACTCCTACGAGCAGTACTTC. Its protein product is CASSPQGGRNSYEQYF.

This clone was counted only a few times. The V call is TRBV12-3 or TRBV12-4, the J call TRBJ1-5; D gene uncertain. The CDR3 consists of 13 residues. Trimming took off 9 bases at V and 5 bases at J, with 14 bases between the two ends. Written as DNA, the CDR3 is TGTGCCAGTACCCCCGGGCGGGATCAGCCCCAGCATTTT. It encodes CASTPGRDQPQHF.

This sequence joins TRBV19 and TRBJ1-1; D is possibly TRBD1 (6 bases). CDR1 LNHDA and CDR2 SQIVND come from the germline V gene (reference sequence). V was pared by 2 bases and J by 5 bases, with 9 bases between. The CDR3 loop spans 13 amino acids. The CDR3 region is CASSIQGRTEAFF. The CDR3 DNA follows: TGTGCCAGTAGTATACAGGGGCGAACTGAAGCTTTCTTT.

The chain employs TRBV27 and TRBJ2-1, with 8 positions matching TRBD2. This CDR3 contains 15 residues. Trimming took 4 bases from V and 4 from J; bases not matched to a gene: 6. The germline V gene has CDR1 MNHEY and CDR2 SMNVEV (reference sequence). The CDR3 region is CASSWTGGPYNEQFF. DNA of the CDR3: TGTGCCAGCAGTTGGACGGGAGGGCCTTACAATGAGCAGTTCTTC.

The chain uses TRBV10-1 and TRBJ1-6, with TRBD1 as a possible D gene (6 bases). V dropped 6 bases and J dropped 3 bases, with 18 bases sitting between them. The CDR3 loop spans 17 amino acids. Per the germline V gene, CDR1 is WNHNN and CDR2 is SYGVQD (reference sequence). The CDR3 coding sequence is TGCGCCAGCAGACTTGGACAGCCCGGCCGCTATAATTCACCCCTCCACTTT. Its translation: CASRLGQPGRYNSPLHF.

The chain couples TRBV9 to TRBJ2-3, with TRBD2 as a possible D gene (6 bases). V gave up 4 bases and J gave up 6 bases, with 15 bases separating them. The CDR3 is made up of 14 amino acids. Germline CDR1 is SGDLS and CDR2 is YYNGEE. CDR3 DNA: TGTGCCAGCAGCCTAGCGTGGGCGGCGGATACGCAGTATTTT. This codes for CASSLAWAADTQYF. Supplemented by reference TRBV9 and TRBJ2-3, the full variable domain reads DSGVTQTPKHLITATGQRVTLRCSPRSGDLSVYWYQQSLDQGLQFLIQYYNGEERAKGNILERFSAQQFPDLHSELNLSSLELGDSALYFCASSLAWAADTQYFGPGTRLTVL.

The V and J genes are TRBV30 and TRBJ1-4; TRBD1 agrees at 7 bases. Germline lookup yields CDR1 GTSNPN and CDR2 SVGIG (reference sequence). V shed 8 bases and J 0 bases; nucleotides not matched to a gene: 6. This CDR3 comprises 14 residues. CDR3 in DNA: TGTGCCGTGGGACAGCTCGCAACTAATGAAAAACTGTTTTTT. Protein sequence: CAVGQLATNEKLFF.

This chain connects TRBV5-6 to TRBJ2-3; 7 nucleotides align to TRBD2. After removal of 3 bases from V and 8 bases from J, the junction contained 12 bases not matched to a gene. Per the germline V gene, CDR1 is SGHDT and CDR2 is YYEEEE. The CDR3 totals 15 residues. Here the CDR3 reads CASSSLADSVGTQYF. The CDR3 DNA reads TGTGCCAGCAGCTCGCTAGCGGATTCGGTGGGTACGCAGTATTTT. The variable domain in full, completed from reference TRBV5-6 and TRBJ2-3, reads DAGVTQSPTHLIKTRGQQVTLRCSPKSGHDTVSWYQQALGQGPQFIFQYYEEEERQRGNFPDRFSGHQFPNYSSELNVNALLLGDSALYLCASSSLADSVGTQYFGPGTRLTVL.

J is TRBJ2-1 and V is TRBV6-5; TRBD2 matches 10 bases. Germline CDR1 is MNHEY and CDR2 is SVGAGI. V lost 0 bases, J lost 8 bases, and 7 bases stayed unmatched. There are 16 residues in the CDR3. CDR3 protein: CASSYSPSGSRHEQFF. The CDR3 DNA reads as TGTGCCAGCAGTTACTCGCCTAGCGGGAGTAGGCATGAGCAGTTCTTC.

The chain uses TRBV28 and TRBJ2-1; D remains ambiguous. With 11 bases removed from V and 10 bases from J, the gap between germline ends came to 12 bases. The germline V gene has CDR1 MDHEN and CDR2 SYDVKM. The CDR3 has 10 residues. The CDR3 loop is CASSLKEQFF. CDR3 in DNA: TGTGCCTCCTCTCTCAAGGAGCAGTTCTTC.